This T cell receptor beta chain derives from a study of blood T cell repertoires in COVID-19 (dated by TCRdb to 2018 to 2021). Broadly, across the study: For ImmuneRACE Cohort 3, a participant was defined as recovered based on two consecutive negative NP/OP PCR tests, clearance by a healthcare professional, or resolution of symptoms. The dataset comprised deeply sampled blood TCRbeta repertoires from subjects exposed to, actively infected with, or recovered from COVID-19. The prospective study material was composed of cDNA or gDNA derived from T cells, B-cell-depleted T cells, or PBMCs. Where available, HLA class I and class II types were taken from metadata supplied by the sample provider and were not determined by assay-based typing. Samples from collaborators originated in the United States, Italy and Spain and spanned both the acute and convalescent phases of COVID-19. The repertoires were released in a freely available public database intended as a resource for research on the immune response to SARS-CoV-2. Sample metadata almost always included a de-identified subject ID, COVID-19 status, age in years and sex. The samples were drawn from two sources: the first 160 participants of the ongoing ImmuneRACE study, and some 1,300 subjects contributed by 6 global collaborators.

TCRbeta CDR3 regions were amplified from genomic DNA using the immunoSEQ Assay, a bias-controlled multiplex PCR. Under the source paper's analysis protocol: Within the assay, amplification of reference gene primers was used to estimate how many nucleated cells each sample contained. To quantify the absolute abundance of each unique TCRbeta CDR3 rearrangement, sequence reads were collapsed and filtered. For each sample, productive Simpson clonality was calculated as the square root of Simpson's diversity index over productive rearrangements. This immuneACCESS table, as held by TCRdb, lists in-frame sequences with V and J called but not all clones. Of the missing ones, under half trace to an unresolved V gene in checked studies; the others have no known cause. Clone size and the V and J calls come from that table; the DNA yielded D and trimming. The table for this sample lists over 110,000 clones; 84% of them were counted only once. Around 3.9% of the sample goes to the ten largest clones.

CDR1 SGHTA and CDR2 FQGTGA were looked up in the germline V gene. V drops 4 bases and J drops 6 bases, leaving 12 bases in between. Measured from the cysteine to the phenylalanine, the CDR3 is 14 residues long. The entry retains the CDR3 DNA only, 42 bases that are in frame from base 1. Enrolling through a virtual design, the prospective study's participants ranged in age from roughly 18 to 95 years and lived across 24 United States geographic areas. In the prospective study, cohorts were assigned on the basis of participant-reported clinical history obtained from a screening survey and a study questionnaire. In the prospective study, whole blood, serum and a nasopharyngeal or oropharyngeal swab were collected from each participant by mobile phlebotomists. Additional blood draws and questionnaires over an approximately two-month period could optionally be provided by prospective study participants. Before DNA extraction, blood samples from the prospective study were shipped at room temperature or frozen.

Notes on this clone: Its specific antigen is unknown. The sample holds no much larger clone one base away, and base qualities are not on file.

Overall results and qualifications from the work: The amount of clinical and demographic metadata varied by source and participant and was provided uncurated.

Recombination linked TRBV7-3 to TRBJ2-2; the best D guess is TRBD1, with 5 bases matching. The sequenced material came from PBMCs or T cells enriched from blood (not recorded which). The TCR comes from a man aged 45-65 years in a cohort exposed to, infected with or recovered from COVID-19 (not recorded which). The CDR3 reads as follows: CASSSSRVAGELFF. The DNA reads as follows: TGTGCCAGCAGCTCTTCCAGGGTTGCCGGGGAGCTGTTTTTT.